The present T cell receptor (beta chain) was sequenced within a study of OX40 agonist ivuxolimab in advanced cancers. Autoimmune disease history or systemic immunosuppression led to patients being barred. Samples of blood were obtained at baseline, on cycle 4 day 1, and on cycle 7 day 1. The assay was immunoSEQ multiplex PCR, and TCRdb's table has in-frame clones only and misses some. Of about 69,000 clones listed, 85% to 90% are singletons. The sequence was obtained from an adult with an advanced solid tumor such as melanoma, head and neck, liver or kidney cancer. Source: CD4+ or CD8+ T cells sorted from blood, taken in a trial of the OX40 agonist ivuxolimab.

CDR3 sequence reads: CASSVESGGPYEQYF. The CDR3 nucleotides are TGTGCCAGCAGCGTAGAATCAGGGGGCCCGTACGAGCAGTACTTC. The rearrangement joins TRBV9 to TRBJ2-7; TRBD1 agrees at 8 bases. The CDR3 is 15 residues long. CDR1 is SGDLS and CDR2 is YYNGEE in the germline V gene. The V segment lost 0 bases and the J segment 4 bases; nucleotides outside the gene matches: 6.